What follows describes a single T cell receptor (beta chain). Clones were read by immunoSEQ multiplex PCR, and TCRdb kept only the in-frame ones, dropping some. The table shows some 490,000 clones, with approximately 91% occurring only once. The data derive from a study of blood T cell repertoires in COVID-19. Trimming left V 4 bases short and J 3 bases short, with 12 bases between. Germline CDR1 reads SQVTM; CDR2 reads ANQGSEA. The CDR3 has 13 residues. The clonotype comes from a woman aged 55-70 years who had recovered from COVID-19. The sample was PBMCs or T cells enriched from blood (not recorded which). The chain employs TRBV29-1 and TRBJ1-1, with TRBD1 as a possible D gene (5 bases). The CDR3 sequence: CSVVRGGDTEAFF. The CDR3 DNA sequence: TGCAGCGTTGTCCGGGGGGGGGACACTGAAGCTTTCTTT.